A selection of T cell receptor beta chains follows, all from one sample in a study of blood T cell repertoires in COVID-19. Clones were sequenced by immunoSEQ multiplex PCR, and TCRdb holds only the in-frame ones, with some missing. Of some 120,000 clones listed, about 83% are singletons. Specimen: peripheral blood. These receptors all stem from a woman aged 45-60 years with acute or convalescent COVID-19. CDR3s include the opening cysteine and the closing phenylalanine or tryptophan. The D gene is left open where the match is weak. Clone size is given for some rows only: seen once, a few or many times, or a class if the clone is expanded.

size	D	length	V	J	CDR3	DNA
once	NA	17	TRBV4-3	TRBJ1-6	CASSQGTDSSYNSPLHF	TGCGCCAGCAGCCAAGGGACAGATAGCTCCTATAATTCACCCCTCCACTTT
NA	NA	13	TRBV10-3	TRBJ1-1	CAIRGTPNTEAFF	TGTGCCATCAGAGGGACACCCAACACTGAAGCTTTCTTT
NA	NA	12	TRBV18	TRBJ1-2	CASSARGMGYTF	TGTGCCAGCTCAGCCCGGGGGATGGGCTACACCTTC
NA	NA	15	TRBV19	TRBJ2-2	CASSIVSANTGELFF	TGTGCCAGTAGTATCGTCTCGGCGAACACCGGGGAGCTGTTTTTT
few	NA	14	TRBV6-5	TRBJ1-6	CASSPGGANSPLHF	TGTGCCAGCAGCCCCGGAGGGGCCAATTCACCCCTCCACTTT
NA	NA	16	TRBV7-8	TRBJ1-2	CASSLAGGKGGYGYTF	TGTGCCAGCAGCTTAGCCGGCGGCAAAGGAGGCTATGGCTACACCTTC
once	TRBD1	14	TRBV5-1	TRBJ1-1	CASSLLGGGTEAFF	TGCGCCAGCAGCTTGCTAGGGGGCGGGACTGAAGCTTTCTTT
NA	TRBD1	15	TRBV11-3	TRBJ2-3	CASSPRTGLLYTQYF	TGTGCCAGTAGCCCCCGGACAGGGCTGCTTTATACGCAGTATTTT
NA	TRBD1	14	TRBV19	TRBJ1-5	CASSPTGDFNTKHF	TGTGCCAGTAGCCCCACAGGGGACTTTAATACAAAGCATTTT
NA	TRBD1	14	TRBV18	TRBJ1-1	CASSQGQDASEAFF	TGTGCCAGCTCACAAGGACAGGATGCATCTGAAGCTTTCTTT
NA	TRBD2	15	TRBV5-4	TRBJ2-2	CASSRSGGGTGELFF	TGTGCCAGCAGCCGTAGCGGGGGTGGCACCGGGGAGCTGTTTTTT
few	TRBD1	14	TRBV19	TRBJ1-1	CASRTQGMNTEAFF	TGTGCCAGCCGTACACAGGGGATGAACACTGAAGCTTTCTTT
NA	TRBD1	21	TRBV7-2	TRBJ1-2	CASSLAPLSTGGPPTNYGYTF	TGTGCCAGCAGCTTAGCCCCTCTATCGACAGGGGGTCCACCTACTAACTATGGCTACACCTTC
NA	NA	15	TRBV15	TRBJ2-7	CATSRGGQLAYEQYF	TGTGCCACCAGCAGAGGGGGGCAGCTCGCCTACGAGCAGTACTTC
NA	TRBD1	15	TRBV9	TRBJ1-3	CASRGQGDSGNTIYF	TGTGCCAGCAGGGGACAGGGAGACTCTGGAAACACCATATATTTT
NA	TRBD2	14	TRBV11-3	TRBJ2-5	CASQRGALQETQYF	TGTGCCAGTCAGCGGGGGGCCCTACAAGAGACCCAGTACTTC
NA	NA	15	TRBV13	TRBJ2-1	CASSFTFGSYNEQFF	TGTGCCAGCAGCTTCACCTTCGGCTCCTACAATGAGCAGTTCTTC
NA	NA	15	TRBV6-5	TRBJ2-3	CASSRTVFSTDTQYF	TGTGCCAGCAGTCGAACAGTATTTTCCACAGATACGCAGTATTTT
NA	NA	18	TRBV3-1/TRBV3-2	TRBJ2-5	CASSQPPLCGGAGETQYF	TGTGCCAGCAGCCAACCGCCTCTCTGTGGAGGGGCGGGGGAGACCCAGTACTTC
few	NA	13	TRBV19	TRBJ1-4	CASREATNEKLFF	TGTGCCAGTAGGGAGGCAACTAATGAAAAACTGTTTTTT
few	NA	13	TRBV18	TRBJ1-1	CASSPRGDTEAFF	TGTGCCAGCTCACCCAGGGGCGACACTGAAGCTTTCTTT
once	NA	14	TRBV5-5	TRBJ2-5	CASSLPSSQETQYF	TGTGCCAGCAGCTTGCCTTCTAGCCAAGAGACCCAGTACTTC
NA	NA	15	TRBV20-1	TRBJ1-5	CSASPGGGYNQPQHF	TGCAGTGCTAGTCCGGGGGGCGGCTACAATCAGCCCCAGCATTTT
once	TRBD1	15	TRBV5-8	TRBJ1-5	CASSYTGAGNQPQHF	TGTGCCAGCAGCTATACAGGGGCGGGCAATCAGCCCCAGCATTTT
NA	NA	15	TRBV3-1/TRBV3-2	TRBJ1-1	CASSQGLSPFTEAFF	TGTGCCAGCAGCCAAGGTCTCTCCCCTTTCACTGAAGCTTTCTTT
NA	NA	15	TRBV3-1/TRBV3-2	TRBJ2-7	CASSQDLAAGLKQYF	TGTGCCAGCAGCCAAGATCTGGCAGCGGGCCTTAAGCAGTACTTC
NA	TRBD1	17	TRBV11-2	TRBJ1-6	CASSLDGTGRYNSPLHF	TGTGCCAGCAGCTTAGATGGGACAGGGAGGTATAATTCACCCCTCCACTTT
NA	TRBD2	15	TRBV7-9	TRBJ2-2	CASSSLAGGTGELFF	TGTGCCAGCAGCTCCTTAGCGGGGGGGACCGGGGAGCTGTTTTTT
NA	NA	12	TRBV29-1	TRBJ1-1	CSVATGNTEAFF	TGCAGCGTTGCTACAGGGAACACTGAAGCTTTCTTT
NA	TRBD1	18	TRBV4-3	TRBJ1-3	CASSQGLISGQGGNTIYF	TGCGCCAGCAGCCAAGGATTGATTTCAGGACAGGGTGGAAACACCATATATTTT
NA	TRBD2	14	TRBV6-5	TRBJ2-3	CASTTLAGGDTQYF	TGTGCCAGCACCACACTAGCGGGAGGAGATACGCAGTATTTT
NA	NA	15	TRBV3-1/TRBV3-2	TRBJ1-6	CASSRTETKGSPLHF	TGTGCCAGCAGCCGGACAGAAACGAAGGGGTCACCCCTCCACTTT
NA	NA	13	TRBV15	TRBJ1-1	CATSTMVVAEAFF	TGTGCCACCAGCACTATGGTGGTTGCTGAAGCTTTCTTT
few	NA	13	TRBV11-2	TRBJ1-1	CASSARSNTEAFF	TGTGCCAGCTCTGCGCGGTCGAACACTGAAGCTTTCTTT
NA	NA	16	TRBV30	TRBJ2-5	CAWTRGGLSIQETQYF	TGTGCCTGGACCAGAGGGGGACTAAGCATTCAAGAGACCCAGTACTTC
NA	TRBD2	16	TRBV9	TRBJ2-2	CASSVARLAETGELFF	TGTGCCAGCAGCGTAGCTAGGCTAGCGGAAACCGGGGAGCTGTTTTTT
NA	TRBD2	14	TRBV7-2	TRBJ2-7	CASSLGGGSYEQYF	TGTGCCAGCAGCTTAGGGGGGGGATCCTACGAGCAGTACTTC
NA	NA	13	TRBV11-1	TRBJ2-7	CASQGLPGYEQYF	TGTGCCAGCCAAGGACTCCCCGGCTACGAGCAGTACTTC
NA	TRBD1	14	TRBV9	TRBJ1-2	CASSFQQGADGYTF	TGTGCCAGCAGCTTTCAACAGGGGGCAGATGGCTACACCTTC
NA	NA	15	TRBV19	TRBJ2-1	CASSISLAGYNEQFF	TGTGCCAGTAGTATTTCGTTGGCAGGGTACAATGAGCAGTTCTTC
NA	NA	18	TRBV6-1	TRBJ2-1	CASSDPRASIYPYNEQFF	TGTGCCAGCAGTGACCCCAGGGCCAGCATCTACCCCTACAATGAGCAGTTCTTC
NA	NA	13	TRBV12-3/TRBV12-4	TRBJ2-7	CASSFGPTYEQYF	TGTGCCAGCAGTTTTGGTCCTACCTACGAGCAGTACTTC
NA	TRBD1	15	TRBV18	TRBJ2-7	CASSPIRDSFYEQYF	TGTGCCAGCTCACCCATACGGGACAGTTTCTACGAGCAGTACTTC
NA	NA	13	TRBV6-4	TRBJ2-3	CASSGTTTDTQYF	TGTGCCAGCAGTGGGACTACCACAGATACGCAGTATTTT
NA	TRBD1	16	TRBV10-3	TRBJ1-2	CAISESRDSPHYGYTF	TGTGCCATCAGTGAGTCCCGGGACAGCCCTCACTATGGCTACACCTTC
NA	TRBD1	13	TRBV11-2	TRBJ1-2	CASSMDRGDGYTF	TGTGCCAGCAGCATGGACAGGGGGGATGGCTACACCTTC
once	NA	14	TRBV9	TRBJ2-4	CASSPREAKNIQYF	TGTGCCAGCAGCCCCCGGGAAGCCAAAAACATTCAGTACTTC
NA	TRBD2	20	TRBV5-4	TRBJ2-1	CASSPAGSGRALGSYNEQFF	TGTGCCAGCAGCCCCGCGGGTAGCGGGAGGGCCCTGGGGTCCTACAATGAGCAGTTCTTC
once	TRBD1	18	TRBV7-2	TRBJ1-5	CASSLVGTGQNSNQPQHF	TGTGCCAGCAGCTTAGTCGGGACAGGCCAAAATAGCAATCAGCCCCAGCATTTT
NA	NA	12	TRBV11-2	TRBJ2-1	CASSLGGTEQFF	TGTGCCAGCAGCTTAGGGGGGACAGAGCAGTTCTTC
NA	NA	16	TRBV24-1	TRBJ1-5	CATSDLGQLGNQPQHF	TGTGCCACCAGTGATTTAGGACAGCTCGGCAATCAGCCCCAGCATTTT
NA	TRBD2	17	TRBV10-3	TRBJ2-6	CAISFGLAGTGANVLTF	TGTGCCATCAGTTTCGGACTAGCGGGAACTGGGGCCAACGTCCTGACTTTC
NA	NA	13	TRBV12-1	TRBJ2-1	CASRGSSYNEQFF	TGTGCCAGCAGGGGCTCCTCCTACAATGAGCAGTTCTTC
few	TRBD1	13	TRBV29-1	TRBJ1-4	CSVEAGTGEKLFF	TGCAGCGTTGAAGCCGGGACAGGGGAAAAACTGTTTTTT
NA	NA	13	TRBV9	TRBJ1-2	CASSVATGRGYTF	TGTGCCAGCAGCGTAGCTACAGGGAGAGGCTACACCTTC
NA	TRBD1	14	TRBV5-1	TRBJ1-2	CASSPGQASYGYTF	TGCGCCAGCAGCCCTGGACAGGCGTCGTATGGCTACACCTTC
NA	TRBD1	14	TRBV18	TRBJ1-1	CASSPRTGDTEAFF	TGTGCCAGCTCACCTCGGACAGGCGACACTGAAGCTTTCTTT
NA	NA	13	TRBV30	TRBJ2-7	CAWSGQSSYEQYF	TGTGCCTGGAGTGGACAGAGCTCCTACGAGCAGTACTTC
NA	TRBD1	12	TRBV2	TRBJ1-2	CASGQGHYGYTF	TGTGCCAGTGGACAGGGTCACTATGGCTACACCTTC